One sample yielded the 7 T cell receptor beta chains listed below, sequenced in a study of blood T cells in healthy people across ages. Primers used in a second PCR of roughly 6 to 12 cycles were a sample-barcoded 5' primer and a J-beta primer mix. TCRdb re-called the 5' RACE reads through MiXCR, storing one row per CDR3 protein. The top ten hold approximately 20% of the sample, which has roughly 800,000 distinct CDR3 sequences, over 45% seen once. Sequencing was done on a sample of blood. The receptors derive from a man aged 25-45 years in good health.

The chain couples TRBV12-3 or TRBV12-4 to TRBJ1-1; D may be TRBD1 (5 bases). V was shortened by 5 bases and J by 9 bases, with 10 bases between the two germline ends. CDR3 length: 11 amino acids. CDR3 region: CASSKGEKAFF. Written as DNA, the CDR3 is TGTGCCAGCAGTAAAGGGGAGAAAGCTTTCTTT.

DNA of the CDR3: TGTGCCAGCAGTTACGGACAGGGTGGCGAAAAACTGTTTTTT. Its protein product is CASSYGQGGEKLFF. The J gene is TRBJ1-4, the V gene TRBV6-6, with 8 bases that match TRBD1. Unmatched junction bases numbered 4, after V lost 2 bases and J lost 8 bases. The germline gives CDR1 MNHNY, CDR2 SVGAGI (reference sequence). This CDR3 comprises 14 residues.

V and J are TRBV7-2 and TRBJ1-5; TRBD1 agrees at 10 bases. The ends lost 5 bases at V and 1 base at J; junction bases unmatched: 11. The germline V gene has CDR1 SGHTA and CDR2 FQGNSA. CDR3 length: 18 amino acids. Here the CDR3 reads CASSRTGGPLTSNQPQHF. The DNA of the CDR3 is TGTGCCAGCAGCAGGACAGGGGGGCCTCTTACCAGCAATCAGCCCCAGCATTTT.

Remarks on this clonotype: This CDR3 fails to terminate in the conserved phenylalanine or tryptophan, so it likely reflects a read error. This chain uses TRBV5-1 with TRBJ2-1; either TRBD1 or TRBD2 may supply D (6 bases each). Germline CDR1 SGHRS, CDR2 YFSETQ. The ends were cut back, 3 bases at V and 5 bases at J, with 15 bases in the middle. CDR3 length equals 15 residues. CDR3 bases: TGCGCCAGCAGCTCCAGCACGGGGGCCGACAATGAGCAGTTCGTC. It is translated as CASSSSTGADNEQFV.

The chain uses TRBV7-2 and TRBJ1-2; tentatively, D is TRBD1 (5 bases). The CDR3 sequence is 13 residues long. Germline values: CDR1 SGHTA, CDR2 FQGNSA. Trimming shortened V by 5 bases and J by 6 bases, and 13 bases separated the two germline ends. Here the CDR3 reads CASSHTWGDGYTF. CDR3 DNA: TGTGCCAGCAGCCACACCTGGGGGGATGGCTACACCTTC.

Here the CDR3 reads CASTLTDGEKLFF. The DNA of the CDR3 is TGTGCCAGCACCCTAACCGATGGGGAAAAACTGTTTTTT. This rearrangement joins TRBV7-9 to TRBJ1-4; D ambiguous. V gave up 7 bases and J gave up 8 bases, with 14 bases separating them. The CDR3 spans 13 residues. Germline V gene lookup returns CDR1 SEHNR and CDR2 FQNEAQ (reference sequence).

The chain couples TRBV12-3 or TRBV12-4 to TRBJ1-6, with a possible D match to TRBD1 (5 bases). The CDR3 is 14 amino acids. Deletions cut 6 bases from V and 7 bases from J, with 13 bases between. DNA for the CDR3: TGTGCCAGCAGCGTCGGGACCCTAAATTCACCCCTCCACTTT. Translated: CASSVGTLNSPLHF.